The next 4 T cell receptor beta chains were all read from a single sample in a study of CD8 T cells in Susac syndrome. Roughly 0.45 to 1 ug RNA was reverse transcribed with random hexamers. MiXCR, applied by TCRdb to the immunoSEQ multiplex PCR reads, yields one record per CDR3 protein. The sample shows hundreds of thousands of distinct CDR3 sequences, roughly 93% of them seen only once. Sequencing used CD4+ T cells from PBMCs. Source of these receptors: a human donor with multiple sclerosis.

CDR3 protein: CASSATGTFQETQYF. As DNA, the CDR3 is TGTGCCAGCTCAGCTACCGGGACGTTTCAAGAGACCCAGTACTTC. This chain connects TRBV18 to TRBJ2-5; TRBD1 or TRBD2 may be the D gene (5 bases each). The germline V and J ends were trimmed by 5 bases and 2 bases, with 15 bases remaining between them. CDR1 is KGHSH and CDR2 is LQKENI in the germline V gene. The CDR3 sequence is 15 residues long.

This clonotype was counted once. The rearrangement uses TRBV28 and TRBJ1-1, with 8 bases lining up with TRBD1. V dropped 5 bases and J dropped 6; count of bases not matched to a gene: 8. The CDR3 runs 14 residues. CDR1 is MDHEN, CDR2 SYDVKM, per germline. The CDR3 loop reads CASSLTTGVAEAFF. The CDR3 DNA sequence: TGTGCCAGCAGTCTAACGACAGGGGTCGCTGAAGCTTTCTTT.

The J gene is TRBJ2-3, the V gene TRBV4-1, with TRBD2 identical over 14 bases. Unmatched junction bases numbered 11, after V lost 4 bases and J lost 2 bases. The CDR3 has 19 amino acids. CDR1 and CDR2 from the germline V gene are MGHRA and YSYEKL. The chain's CDR3 is CASSRTLGTSGGHTDTQYF. The CDR3 nucleotides read TGCGCCAGCAGCCGAACCTTGGGGACTAGCGGGGGACACACAGATACGCAGTATTTT.

This clonotype was recorded only once. The chain employs TRBV6-1 and TRBJ1-2, with TRBD1 matching 8 bases. J lost 7 bases, V lost 5 bases, and 6 bases had no gene match. Germline V gene data show CDR1 as MNHNS and CDR2 as SASEGT. The CDR3 length is 13 residues. The CDR3 DNA follows: TGTGCCAGCAGTCAGACAGGGGCTACTGGCTACACCTTC. Its translation is CASSQTGATGYTF.